This T cell receptor (beta chain) was recorded in a study of blood T cell repertoires in COVID-19. Study information: The samples span acute and convalescent COVID-19 from the United States, Italy and Spain. Sources were T cells, B-cell-depleted T cells, or PBMCs; the material itself was cDNA or gDNA.

Study processing details: The authors estimated nucleated cell counts from reference gene primer amplification. Only in-frame clones appear in the TCRdb table, and some are missing; sequencing was by immunoSEQ multiplex PCR. V and J calls and clone size come straight from that table; D and trimming were deduced from the DNA. Seen here are 43,000 or so clones, roughly nine tenths observed once, and the top ten hold approximately 10%. Germline CDR1 reads SGHTA; CDR2 reads FQGNSA. There are 16 residues in the CDR3. The V end lost 0 bases, the J end lost 6 bases, and 16 bases lay between the germline ends.

The source is a woman at least 80 years old with active COVID-19. The rearrangement uses TRBV7-2 and TRBJ2-3; D is perhaps TRBD1 (7 bases). The material sequenced was peripheral blood. CDR3 bases: TGTGCCAGCAGCTTAGCGGGGACGGAGGGGGCTGATACGCAGTATTTT. Translating gives CASSLAGTEGADTQYF.